The clone carrying this T cell receptor (beta chain) was recorded many times. This specimen belongs to a study of T cells in Graves' hyperthyroidism and ophthalmopathy. Authors of the study amplified TCR beta CDR3 regions from RNA transcripts. During a first-round RT-PCR of the TCR CDR3, the HTBI primer set was used. A single record per CDR3 protein comes from TCRdb applying MiXCR to the multiplex PCR reads. This sample carries fewer than 550,000 distinct CDR3 sequences, approximately 14% of them seen once, and the ten largest clones take 7.7%. The ends lost 6 bases at V and 2 bases at J; junction bases unmatched: 13. CDR1 and CDR2 from the germline V gene are DFQATT and SNEGSKA (reference sequence). There are 17 residues in the CDR3.

What was sequenced was blood. J is TRBJ2-3 and V is TRBV20-1, with 11 bases matching TRBD2. This sequence was found in a woman in her late teens or twenties with Graves' hyperthyroidism. CDR3 DNA sequence: TGCAGTGCGCGGTCGCTAGCGGGGGGCCCCCACACAGATACGCAGTATTTT. This codes for CSARSLAGGPHTDTQYF.